One and the same sample provided the 5 T cell receptor beta chains below, sequenced in a study of beta chain features in type 1 diabetes. For these receptors, no antigen is known. Reverse transcribing all isolated RNA meant expressed TCRB transcripts were sequenced. Here immunoSEQ multiplex PCR was the method, and the copy in TCRdb shows in-frame clones only, minus some. Of 45,000 to 65,000 clones in the sample, around 50% were seen once. Findings of the study overall: Shorter TCRB CDR3s, moderately but significantly so, were found in Type 1 diabetes patients in all four CD4+ subsets.

The specimen sequenced was Tregs from blood. The source is a woman in her thirties or forties with type 1 diabetes.

The chain links TRBV19 to TRBJ1-3; the match to TRBD1 covers 7 bases. This CDR3 has 16 amino acids. Germline CDR1 LNHDA, CDR2 SQIVND (reference sequence). Trimming cost V 6 bases and J 4 bases; bases outside gene matches: 12. The DNA for the CDR3 is TGTGCCAGTAGGCCACCCACGGGACAGCTCGGAAACACCATATATTTT. Amino acids: CASRPPTGQLGNTIYF.

The chain recombines TRBV5-4 with TRBJ2-3, with a tentative D call TRBD2 (6 bases). The V and J ends lost 3 bases and 1 base respectively, with 15 bases between them. This CDR3 is built from 16 residues. Germline CDR1 and CDR2: SGHNT and YYREEE (reference sequence). The CDR3 coding sequence is TGTGCCAGCAGCTACACGACGGGACTCGGCACAGATACGCAGTATTTT. Translating gives CASSYTTGLGTDTQYF.

This sequence joins TRBV27 and TRBJ1-2, with a weak D call TRBD1 (6 bases). Trimming cost V 2 bases and J 4 bases, with 17 bases left between them. The CDR3 loop spans 16 amino acids. Per the germline V gene, CDR1 is MNHEY and CDR2 is SMNVEV (reference sequence). CDR3 DNA sequence: TGTGCCAGCAGTTTACAGCAGGGGTCAGCTGGCTATGGCTACACCTTC. Translating it yields CASSLQQGSAGYGYTF.

This clone was observed a few times. The chain couples TRBV11-2 to TRBJ2-3; D is undetermined. Per germline, CDR1 SGHAT and CDR2 FQNNGV. With 3 bases removed from V and 5 bases from J, the gap between germline ends came to 9 bases. The CDR3 is made up of 13 amino acids. CDR3 loop: CASSLALIDTQYF. The CDR3 DNA sequence: TGTGCCAGCAGCTTGGCCCTCATAGATACGCAGTATTTT. Complete variable domain (other parts from reference TRBV11-2 and TRBJ2-3): EAGVAQSPRYKIIEKRQSVAFWCNPISGHATLYWYQQILGQGPKLLIQFQNNGVVDDSQLPKDRFSAERLKGVDSTLKIQPAKLEDSAVYLCASSLALIDTQYFGPGTRLTVL.

In this sample, this clone turned up a few times. V usage is TRBV7-2 and J usage is TRBJ2-5; D remains ambiguous. The last part of the DNA fits TRBJ2-7 better; the J call may be wrong. The CDR3 has 17 amino acids. Germline CDR1 and CDR2: SGHTA and FQGNSA. CDR3: CASSLAFHFTIGYEQYF. CDR3 in DNA: TGTGCCAGCAGCTTAGCGTTTCACTTCACTATCGGATACGAGCAGTACTTC.